Listed here are 17 T cell receptor beta chains from one sample, sequenced in a study of graft-versus-host responses after intestinal transplantation. Graft tissue processing released intraepithelial and lamina propria lymphocytes. Sequencing was performed with immunoSEQ multiplex PCR; in TCRdb, only in-frame clones are kept and a portion is missing. The profile shows roughly 11,000 clones, under 85% of them singletons. The sequenced sample was ileum tissue, obtained 23 days after intestinal transplant. These receptors were taken from a human patient who received an intestinal transplant, so some T cells may come from the graft donor.

The chain has TRBV5-1 and TRBJ2-3, with D perhaps matching TRBD2 (6 bases). CDR3 length: 16 amino acids. V lost 0 bases and J 0 bases, leaving 11 bases between the germline ends. Germline CDR1 and CDR2: SGHRS and YFSETQ. The CDR3 DNA follows: TGCGCCAGCAGCTTGGAGGGACTCCTTAGCACAGATACGCAGTATTTT. Protein product: CASSLEGLLSTDTQYF.

V is TRBV6-6 and J is TRBJ2-3; D is undetermined. Germline loops: CDR1 MNHNY, CDR2 SVGAGI (reference sequence). This CDR3 region has 16 residues. V was clipped by 5 bases and J by 0 bases, with 15 bases between them. The DNA of the CDR3 is TGTGCCAGCAGTCGGCCCTCCAGCGAGAGCACAGATACGCAGTATTTT. Translating gives CASSRPSSESTDTQYF.

J is TRBJ2-1 and V is TRBV7-9; 8 bases are a match to TRBD2. Germline lookup yields CDR1 SEHNR and CDR2 FQNEAQ (reference sequence). The ends lost 5 bases at V and 6 bases at J; junction bases unmatched: 21. CDR3 length equals 19 residues. CDR3 bases: TGTGCCAGCAGCCCAGTGGCAAGTCGGGGGGGAACCTATTCCAATGAGCAGTTCTTC. The encoded protein is CASSPVASRGGTYSNEQFF.

This chain links TRBV19 with TRBJ1-5; a weak D match, TRBD1 (5 bases). Trimming pared 5 bases from V and 6 bases from J, leaving 17 bases between. The CDR3 has 15 amino acids. Germline V gene sequence: CDR1 LNHDA, CDR2 SQIVND (reference sequence). The chain's CDR3 is CASSFGTPLIQPQHF. In DNA, the CDR3 is TGTGCCAGTAGTTTTGGGACGCCCTTGATTCAGCCCCAGCATTTT.

This clone showed up just a few times. The chain employs TRBV5-5 and TRBJ1-1, with D possibly being TRBD1 (6 bases). Germline assignment: CDR1 SGHKS and CDR2 YYEKEE (reference sequence). This CDR3 is 12 amino acids long. V lost 4 bases to trimming and J lost 9 bases, with 13 bases between them. CDR3 in amino acids: CASSGGQDKAFF. DNA for the CDR3: TGTGCCAGCAGCGGGGGACAAGATAAAGCTTTCTTT. Using reference TRBV5-5 and TRBJ1-1 for the parts outside the CDR3, the full variable domain is DAGVTQSPTHLIKTRGQQVTLRCSPISGHKSVSWYQQVLGQGPQFIFQYYEKEERGRGNFPDRFSARQFPNYSSELNVNALLLGDSALYLCASSGGQDKAFFGQGTRLTVV.

The chain is built from TRBV7-2 and TRBJ1-5; 7 positions match TRBD1. V shed 4 bases and J 0 bases; nucleotides not matched to a gene: 3. The germline CDR1 and CDR2 sequences are SGHTA and FQGNSA. This CDR3 has 15 amino acids. For the CDR3, the DNA is TGTGCCAGCAGCTGGGGACAGTATAGCAATCAGCCCCAGCATTTT. Its translation: CASSWGQYSNQPQHF.

The V gene is TRBV5-1, the J gene TRBJ2-3; TRBD2 agrees at 15 bases. The germline V gene has CDR1 SGHRS and CDR2 YFSETQ. The CDR3 is 19 amino acids. The V segment lost 5 bases and the J segment 0 bases; nucleotides outside the gene matches: 10. CDR3 DNA: TGCGCCAGCAGACGCACCGGGACTAGCGGGAGGTCAAGCACAGATACGCAGTATTTT. It translates to CASRRTGTSGRSSTDTQYF.

The rearrangement joins TRBV28 to TRBJ2-3; TRBD2 agrees at 12 bases. Unmatched junction bases numbered 5, after V lost 5 bases and J lost 5 bases. The germline V gene encodes CDR1 MDHEN and CDR2 SYDVKM. CDR3 length: 15 residues. CDR3 sequence: CASSIRTSGIDTQYF. The CDR3 DNA sequence: TGTGCCAGCAGTATTAGGACTAGCGGGATAGATACGCAGTATTTT.

This clone was counted a few times. The V and J genes are TRBV7-3 and TRBJ1-4, with D tentatively TRBD1 (5 bases). The CDR3 runs 16 residues. Germline assignment: CDR1 SGHTA and CDR2 FQGTGA. V shed 0 bases and J shed 4 bases, with 12 bases lying between them. This CDR3 is CASSLTSGAYNEKLFF. CDR3 in DNA: TGTGCCAGCAGCTTAACTAGCGGGGCGTATAATGAAAAACTGTTTTTT.

J is TRBJ1-6 and V is TRBV27; TRBD1 agrees at 9 bases. Germline V gene data show CDR1 as MNHEY and CDR2 as SMNVEV (reference sequence). V shed 3 bases, J shed 9 bases, and the junction held 6 bases outside the gene matches. This CDR3 comprises 15 residues. CDR3 residues: CASSFTGGFVSPLHF. In nucleotides, the CDR3 is TGTGCCAGCAGTTTTACAGGGGGCTTCGTTTCACCCCTCCACTTT.

The rearrangement uses TRBV6-5 and TRBJ1-1; D remains ambiguous. Deletions cut 5 bases from V and 10 bases from J, with 17 bases between. The CDR3 loop spans 13 amino acids. CDR1 MNHEY and CDR2 SVGAGI come from the germline V gene. The CDR3 DNA sequence: TGTGCCAGCAGTCCCCTGGGCGCCCTAGGAGCTTTCTTT. Encoded protein: CASSPLGALGAFF.

The count of this clone is one. The chain links TRBV27 to TRBJ2-5, with 13 bases matching TRBD2. The J call is uncertain, as TRBJ2-7 better fits the DNA end. CDR3 length: 16 residues. Germline assignment: CDR1 MNHEY and CDR2 SMNVEV (reference sequence). For the CDR3, the DNA is TGTGCCAGCAGTCCTGGGACTAGCGGGATCTCCTACGAGCAGTACTTC. It specifies CASSPGTSGISYEQYF.

This clone was counted between two and nine times. The chain uses TRBV2 and TRBJ1-2; D is possibly TRBD1 (5 bases). Deletions cut 7 bases from V and 2 bases from J, with 11 bases between. The CDR3 contains 13 residues. The germline V gene has CDR1 SNHLY and CDR2 FYNNEI. CDR3 sequence reads: CASITGGNYGYTF. The CDR3, as DNA: TGTGCCAGCATTACGGGGGGGAACTATGGCTACACCTTC.

This clone was seen just once. The chain recombines TRBV15 with TRBJ1-5, with a possible D match to TRBD1 (5 bases). Trimming stripped 0 bases from V and 4 bases from J, with 10 bases between. This CDR3 region has 15 residues. Germline CDR1 is LNHNV and CDR2 is YYDKDF (reference sequence). The CDR3 is CATSREGDGNQPQHF. The CDR3, as DNA: TGTGCCACCAGCAGAGAGGGGGACGGAAATCAGCCCCAGCATTTT.

This chain links TRBV6-4 with TRBJ2-7; tentatively, D is TRBD2 (6 bases). From germline, CDR1 is MRHNA and CDR2 SNTAGT. The CDR3 has 18 amino acids. The V end lost 0 bases, the J end lost 2 bases, and 20 bases lay between the germline ends. In DNA, the CDR3 is TGTGCCAGCAGTGACTCTATTGGAGGGGAACCCACCCCCTACGAGCAGTACTTC. This sequence encodes CASSDSIGGEPTPYEQYF.

This clone appeared once. V and J are TRBV6-5 and TRBJ2-3; a possible D gene is TRBD2 (6 bases). The V and J ends lost 2 bases and 3 bases respectively, with 12 bases between them. From germline, CDR1 is MNHEY and CDR2 SVGAGI. The CDR3 has 15 amino acids. CDR3 in DNA: TGTGCCAGCAGTTACGAGGCGGGATGGACAGATACGCAGTATTTT. It encodes CASSYEAGWTDTQYF.

The sample holds a few counts of this clone. The rearrangement links TRBV11-3 to TRBJ2-7, with a possible D match to TRBD1 (6 bases). Trimming removed 2 bases at V and 4 bases at J, with 9 bases between. This CDR3 has 13 residues. Germline CDR1 and CDR2: SGHNT and YENEEA. DNA of the CDR3: TGTGCCAGCAGCTTAAATACAGGGTACGAGCAGTACTTC. Its translation: CASSLNTGYEQYF.